These T cell receptor beta chains were read from a single sample in a study of radiation and T cells in renal cell carcinoma. This table comes from immunoSEQ multiplex PCR, and its TCRdb copy is limited to in-frame clones, with some not included. The table shows 150,000 or so clones, with 88% occurring only once. The source material was blood, sampled from a patient whose treatment included radiotherapy and nephrectomy. The receptors derive from a woman aged 70 to 79 with renal cell carcinoma. CDR3s include the opening cysteine and the closing phenylalanine or tryptophan. The D gene is left open where the match is weak. Clone size is shown for a subset of rows, as once, few, many or a class of expanded clone.

TRBJ2-7	TRBV15	-	-	TGTGCCACCAGCAGAGGGGACTCCTACGAGCAGTACTTC	CATSRGDSYEQYF
TRBJ2-7	TRBV7-9	-	-	TGTGCCAGGGCTCTGTTTCCCTACGAGCAGTACTTC	CARALFPYEQYF
TRBJ2-5	TRBV21-1	-	-	TGTGCCAGCAGCAAAAGGGGGTTAGAACCTCCTAAATCCCAGTACTTC	CASSKRGLEPPKSQYF
TRBJ2-6	TRBV5-4	TRBD1	-	TGTGCCAGCAGCTTGGTAACCCCGGGACAGCGTTTCTCTGGGGCCAACGTCCTGACTTTC	CASSLVTPGQRFSGANVLTF
TRBJ2-2	TRBV5-4	TRBD1	once	TGTGCCAGCAGCTTGGGAGGGGGCTCCGGGGAGCTGTTTTTT	CASSLGGGSGELFF
TRBJ2-1	TRBV10-1	-	once	TGCGCCAGCAGTCGGATGGGTGAGCAGTTCTTC	CASSRMGEQFF
TRBJ1-1	TRBV29-1	-	-	TGCAGCGTTTACTGGCGGACCGGCGACACTGAAGCTTTCTTT	CSVYWRTGDTEAFF
TRBJ1-2	TRBV6-5	-	-	TGTGCCAGCAGTCGACAGGTCTATCGCTATGGCTACACCTTC	CASSRQVYRYGYTF
TRBJ1-2	TRBV9	-	-	TGTGCCAGCAGCCCCACGGGGGCAGACTATGGCTACACCTTC	CASSPTGADYGYTF
TRBJ2-2	TRBV15	-	-	TGTGCCACCAGCAGAGGTGACATCGCCGGGGAGCTGTTTTTT	CATSRGDIAGELFF
TRBJ1-2	TRBV7-2	-	-	TGTGCCAGCAGCTTAATAGAATTTGGCTACACCTTC	CASSLIEFGYTF
TRBJ2-1	TRBV4-3	-	-	TGCGCCAGCAGCCAACAGGCAGGCCTCGGTGAGCAGTTCTTC	CASSQQAGLGEQFF
TRBJ2-3	TRBV27	TRBD2	-	TGTGCCAGCAGAGCGCATCGGACTAGCGGGCCCACAGATACGCAGTATTTT	CASRAHRTSGPTDTQYF
TRBJ2-5	TRBV29-1	-	-	TGCAGCGTTGCTTCTGAGACCCAGTACTTC	CSVASETQYF
TRBJ1-1	TRBV19	-	once	TGTGCCAGTAGTACTACCGGGACGACCTTATCTGAAGCTTTCTTT	CASSTTGTTLSEAFF
TRBJ1-1	TRBV18	-	-	TGTGCCAGCTCACCTCGGAGAGGCGTAAAAGCTTTCTTT	CASSPRRGVKAFF
TRBJ1-2	TRBV9	TRBD1	-	TGTGCCAGCAGCGTAGAGGGACAGGGGACCTATGGCTACACCTTC	CASSVEGQGTYGYTF
TRBJ1-5	TRBV5-1	TRBD1	-	TGCGCCAGCAGGGCGGGGACAGGGGGTCAGCCCCAGCATTTT	CASRAGTGGQPQHF
TRBJ2-6	TRBV6-1	TRBD1	-	TGTGCCAGCCCCAGGGGGCTGACTGGGGCCAACGTCCTGACTTTC	CASPRGLTGANVLTF
TRBJ1-3	TRBV23-1	-	-	TGCGCCAGCACCCAGGGAGACCGCAGCTCTGGAAACACCATATATTTT	CASTQGDRSSGNTIYF
TRBJ2-2	TRBV7-3	-	-	TGTGCCAGCAGCTTTGGCACCGGGGAGCTGTTTTTT	CASSFGTGELFF
TRBJ1-4	TRBV4-2	TRBD1	-	TGTGCCAGCAGCCAAGGCACCGGGACAGGGGAGAATGAAAAACTGTTTTTT	CASSQGTGTGENEKLFF
TRBJ2-1	TRBV15	TRBD2	-	TGTGCCACCAGCAGAGATCGGCGACTAGCGGGAGAAGGCGAGCAGTTCTTC	CATSRDRRLAGEGEQFF
TRBJ1-2	TRBV9	-	once	TGTGCCAGCAGCGTAGGGTTGGGGGCGACGGCCTCGACGGGCTACACCTTC	CASSVGLGATASTGYTF
TRBJ2-7	TRBV30	-	-	TGTGCCTGGAGTGTAAAGGGGGGCAGGGGGTACGAGCAGTACTTC	CAWSVKGGRGYEQYF
TRBJ1-6	TRBV19	-	-	TGTGCCAGTACCCTGAGACACCCTCTCCACTTT	CASTLRHPLHF
TRBJ1-6	TRBV5-6	TRBD1	-	TGTGCCAGCAACTCTCCGGGACAGGATTCACCCCTCCACTTT	CASNSPGQDSPLHF
TRBJ2-3	TRBV19	-	-	TGTGCCAGTAGTAAGGTGATGCCTAGCACAGATACGCAGTATTTT	CASSKVMPSTDTQYF
TRBJ2-3	TRBV11-2	TRBD2	-	TGTGCCAGCAGCTTGGTACTAGCGGGGGGGCGGGGCACAGATACGCAGTATTTT	CASSLVLAGGRGTDTQYF
TRBJ1-6	TRBV5-1	TRBD1	-	TGCGCCAGCAGGGACAGGGAGAATTCACCCCTCCACTTT	CASRDRENSPLHF
TRBJ2-5	TRBV30	-	-	TGTGCCTGGAGTGTACGGCGGCGGCAAGAGACCCAGTACTTC	CAWSVRRRQETQYF
TRBJ1-2	TRBV18	-	-	TGTGCCAGCTCAGCATCTATAACAGGGTTCTATGGCTACACCTTC	CASSASITGFYGYTF
TRBJ2-1	TRBV11-3	TRBD1	-	TGTGCCAGAAGCTTATCCGGGACAGGGGGCAATGAGCAGTTCTTC	CARSLSGTGGNEQFF
TRBJ2-7	TRBV2	TRBD2	-	TGTGCCAGCAGAGCCGGGACTAGCTCCTACGAGCAGTACTTC	CASRAGTSSYEQYF
TRBJ2-5	TRBV14	TRBD2	-	TGTGCCAGCAGCCAAGGGGAGACTAGCACGGAGACCCAGTACTTC	CASSQGETSTETQYF
TRBJ2-1	TRBV7-3	TRBD2	-	TGTGCCAGCAGCTTATCCAGCGGGGGCTACAATGAGCAGTTCTTC	CASSLSSGGYNEQFF
TRBJ1-1	TRBV12-5	TRBD1	-	TGTGCTAGTGGGCCAGACAGGGGGAGGGCTTTCTTT	CASGPDRGRAFF
TRBJ1-6	TRBV30	-	-	TGTGCCTGGACCCTTGGGCAGCTTAATTCACCCCTCCACTTT	CAWTLGQLNSPLHF
TRBJ1-1	TRBV18	-	few	TGTGCCAGCTCACCACAGACCACTGAAGCTTTCTTT	CASSPQTTEAFF
TRBJ2-2	TRBV11-2	-	-	TGTGCCAGCAGCTTAGTCCAGGGGTCCGGGGAGCTGTTTTTT	CASSLVQGSGELFF
TRBJ2-5	TRBV30	TRBD2	-	TGTGCCTGGAGTGCTGGGACTAGCGGGGTAAAGACCCAGTACTTC	CAWSAGTSGVKTQYF
TRBJ1-5	TRBV2	-	-	TGTGCCAGCAGTGCTCTAGGGGCACCGAGTCAGCCCCAGCATTTT	CASSALGAPSQPQHF
TRBJ1-1	TRBV19	-	few	TGTGCCAGTAGTATAGGCCTGGGAGCTTTCTTT	CASSIGLGAFF
TRBJ1-5	TRBV6-5	-	-	TGTGCCAGCAGCGTAACCCGGGACGGCAATCAGCCCCAGCATTTT	CASSVTRDGNQPQHF
TRBJ2-3	TRBV30	TRBD2	-	TGTGCCTGGAGTAGGACTAGCGGGGGGTTCACAGATACGCAGTATTTT	CAWSRTSGGFTDTQYF
TRBJ2-1	TRBV7-2	TRBD2	-	TGTGCCAGCAGCACGGGACTAGCGAATGAGCAGTTCTTC	CASSTGLANEQFF
TRBJ2-2	TRBV14	-	once	TGTGCCAGCAGCCAAGTAGGAGGAACCGGGGAGCTGTTTTTT	CASSQVGGTGELFF